This TCR beta chain was recorded in a study of control samples from healthy donors and cancer patients. The protocol was immunoSEQ multiplex PCR, while the TCRdb copy is restricted to in-frame clones and leaves out a portion. The sample comprises approximately 210,000 clones, approximately 90% of which are singletons, and less than 2% rests with the top ten. Trimming took off 4 bases at V and 6 bases at J, with 12 bases between the two ends. The CDR3 runs to 14 residues. Germline V gene data show CDR1 as SGHTA and CDR2 as FQGTGA. This sequence joins TRBV7-3 and TRBJ2-2, with a possible D match to TRBD2 (6 bases). Material: blood. This clonotype was obtained from a man aged 25 to 40 in good health. The CDR3 loop is CASSSGLSPGELFF. Here the CDR3 DNA reads TGTGCCAGCAGCTCGGGACTGAGTCCCGGGGAGCTGTTTTTT.